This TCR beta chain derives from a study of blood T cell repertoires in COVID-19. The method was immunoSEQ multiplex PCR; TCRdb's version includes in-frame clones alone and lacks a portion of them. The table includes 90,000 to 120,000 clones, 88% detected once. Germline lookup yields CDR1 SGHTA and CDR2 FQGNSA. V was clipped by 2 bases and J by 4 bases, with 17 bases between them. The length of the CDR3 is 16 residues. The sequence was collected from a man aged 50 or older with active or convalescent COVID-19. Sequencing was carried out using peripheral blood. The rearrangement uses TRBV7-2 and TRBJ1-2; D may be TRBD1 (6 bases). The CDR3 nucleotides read TGTGCCAGCAGCTTATTGTCAGGGGAGCCCCTCTATGGCTACACCTTC. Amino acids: CASSLLSGEPLYGYTF. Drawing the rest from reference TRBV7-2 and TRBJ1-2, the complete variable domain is GAGVSQSPSNKVTEKGKDVELRCDPISGHTALYWYRQSLGQGLEFLIYFQGNSAPDKSGLPSDRFSAERTGGSVSTLTIQRTQQEDSAVYLCASSLLSGEPLYGYTFGSGTRLTVV.